This passage covers 25 T cell receptor beta chains from one sample sequenced in a study of blood T cells in healthy people across ages. Sample-barcoded 5' priming and a J-beta primer mix drove a second PCR of about 6 to 12 cycles. TCRdb used MiXCR to reprocess the 5' RACE reads, holding one entry per CDR3 protein. The data hold about 700,000 distinct CDR3 sequences, with around 32% observed a single time. The sample comprised blood. Receptor source: an elderly woman in good health.

As regards this clonotype: This could be a read error, since a much larger clone is one nucleotide away. This chain joins TRBV6-1 and TRBJ2-1; D unresolved. Deletions cut 4 bases from V and 4 bases from J, with 5 bases between. CDR3 length: 12 residues. Germline-derived CDR1 and CDR2 are MNHNS and SASEGT. This chain's CDR3 is CASSAMYNEQFF. The CDR3 bases are TGTGCCAGCAGTGCGATGTACAATGAGCAGTTCTTC.

This rearrangement joins TRBV7-2 to TRBJ2-6, with 7 bases that match TRBD2. Germline-derived CDR1 and CDR2 are SGHTA and FQGNSA. Germline trimming cut 5 bases from V and 3 bases from J; bases unmatched to any gene: 4. This CDR3 has 15 amino acids. The CDR3 protein is CASSSGLVGANVLTF. CDR3 coding DNA: TGTGCCAGCAGCAGCGGACTAGTTGGGGCCAACGTCCTGACTTTC. The variable domain in full, completed from reference TRBV7-2 and TRBJ2-6, reads GAGVSQSPSNKVTEKGKDVELRCDPISGHTALYWYRQSLGQGLEFLIYFQGNSAPDKSGLPSDRFSAERTGGSVSTLTIQRTQQEDSAVYLCASSSGLVGANVLTFGAGSRLTVL.

This clonotype has a count of ten or more. This chain joins TRBV20-1 and TRBJ2-7, with 9 positions matching TRBD1. The CDR3 length is 15 residues. J was trimmed by 3 bases and V by 0 bases; bases with no gene match: 6. Germline loops: CDR1 DFQATT, CDR2 SNEGSKA (reference sequence). In DNA, the CDR3 is TGCAGTGCTAGAGATTTAGGGGACAGGGTCTACGAGCAGTACTTC. Its translation is CSARDLGDRVYEQYF.

There are a few counts of this clonotype. The genes are TRBV5-1 and TRBJ2-2; D remains unclear. The germline V gene encodes CDR1 SGHRS and CDR2 YFSETQ. The CDR3 has 15 residues. V lost 0 bases, J lost 0 bases, and 6 bases lay in between. CDR3 coding DNA: TGCGCCAGCAGCTTGGAGACCACGAACACCGGGGAGCTGTTTTTT. It specifies CASSLETTNTGELFF. The full variable domain, completed using reference TRBV5-1 and TRBJ2-2, is KAGVTQTPRYLIKTRGQQVTLSCSPISGHRSVSWYQQTPGQGLQFLFEYFSETQRNKGNFPGRFSGRQFSNSRSEMNVSTLELGDSALYLCASSLETTNTGELFFGEGSRLTVL.

This clonotype showed up just a few times. The rearrangement joins TRBV7-2 to TRBJ2-5, with D possibly TRBD2 on 7 matching bases. The J call may not be correct, given that the DNA end is closer to TRBJ2-1. This CDR3 region has 16 residues. In germline, CDR1 is SGHTA, CDR2 FQGNSA. CDR3 DNA: TGTGCCAGCAGCTTGGGGGGGCCCCCCCACCAAGAGACCCAGTTCTTC. Translated, it gives CASSLGGPPHQETQFF.

CDR3 sequence (DNA): TGTGCCAGCAGCACCTGGCTCACCGGGGAGCTGTTTTTT. Encoded protein: CASSTWLTGELFF. The rearrangement joins TRBV9 to TRBJ2-2; D unresolved. The CDR3 spans 13 residues. V gave up 4 bases and J gave up 4 bases, with 8 bases separating them. Germline V gene lookup returns CDR1 SGDLS and CDR2 YYNGEE.

This clonotype was detected ten times or more. It may be a read error: a sequence one base away is much more abundant. The CDR3 bases are TGTGCCAGCAGTTTAGGGGGGACAGGGAAAGACGAGCAGTTCTTC. Translated, it gives CASSLGGTGKDEQFF. The chain couples TRBV12-3 or TRBV12-4 to TRBJ2-1, with 9 bases lining up with TRBD1. This CDR3 spans 15 amino acids. Trimming cost V 1 base and J 10 bases; bases outside gene matches: 8.

In this sample, this clonotype turned up a few times. This rearrangement joins TRBV27 to TRBJ1-6; D is uncertain. The CDR3 spans 18 residues. Germline V CDR1 and CDR2: MNHEY, SMNVEV (reference sequence). V lost 6 bases to trimming and J lost 4 bases, with 22 bases between them. This CDR3 reads CASSRGSTSGLYNSPLHF. As DNA, the CDR3 is TGTGCCAGCAGCAGAGGGTCAACCTCTGGCTTGTATAATTCACCCCTCCACTTT.

This clonotype came up a few times. The germline gene is not matched at one end of the junction; a read error may be the cause. This chain connects TRBV5-1 to TRBJ1-4, with D possibly TRBD1 on 5 matching bases. This CDR3 region has 14 residues. Germline V gives CDR1 SGHRS, CDR2 YFSETQ. CDR3 in DNA: TGCGCCAGCAGGGCAGGGCCAACTAATGAAAAACGGTTTTTT. Translated: CASRAGPTNEKRFF. The full variable domain, in which reference TRBV5-1 and TRBJ1-4 provide the parts outside the CDR3, is KAGVTQTPRYLIKTRGQQVTLSCSPISGHRSVSWYQQTPGQGLQFLFEYFSETQRNKGNFPGRFSGRQFSNSRSEMNVSTLELGDSALYLCASRAGPTNEKRFFGSGTQLSVL.

In regard to this clonotype: It may be a read error: a sequence one base away is much more abundant. The chain links TRBV9 to TRBJ2-5, with 7 bases fitting TRBD2. The germline V gene has CDR1 SGDLS and CDR2 YYNGEE. With 4 bases clipped from V and 11 bases from J, the junction kept 23 bases outside the gene matches. This CDR3 has 17 residues. The CDR3 DNA reads as TGTGCCAGCAGCTCAACGGGGGGACTGTCATACTACAATGAGCAGTACTTC. This codes for CASSSTGGLSYYNEQYF.

This clonotype has at least ten counts. The chain employs TRBV5-1 and TRBJ2-1; D might be TRBD2 (7 bases). V was trimmed by 2 bases and J by 9 bases, leaving 24 bases between them. This CDR3 contains 17 residues. Per the germline V gene, CDR1 is SGHRS and CDR2 is YFSETQ. CDR3 sequence reads: CASSFSPGAGGQGEQFF. The CDR3 region has the DNA TGCGCCAGCAGCTTCTCTCCGGGAGCCGGGGGGCAGGGTGAGCAGTTCTTC.

This clonotype was found many times. The V and J genes are TRBV4-2 and TRBJ2-5; 11 bases are a match to TRBD2. CDR3 size: 17 residues. The germline gives CDR1 LGHNA, CDR2 YNFKEQ. With V trimmed by 1 base and J by 0 bases, 4 bases remained unmatched. The DNA for the CDR3 is TGTGCCAGCAGCCAAGCCCTAGCGGGGGGATACCAAGAGACCCAGTACTTC. This sequence encodes CASSQALAGGYQETQYF.

About this clonotype itself: This may be a read error: a much more frequent sequence differs by one nucleotide. The chain combines TRBV20-1 with TRBJ1-2, with D perhaps TRBD1 (5 bases). Germline lookup yields CDR1 DFQATT and CDR2 SNEGSKA (reference sequence). The CDR3 spans 14 residues. Trimming cost V 0 bases and J 4 bases, with 12 bases left between them. The CDR3 loop is CSARDQGRVYGYTF. CDR3 coding DNA: TGCAGTGCTAGAGATCAGGGACGGGTCTATGGCTACACCTTC.

This chain uses TRBV20-1 with TRBJ1-1; 9 bases fit TRBD1. J lost 4 bases, V lost 4 bases, and 4 bases had no gene match. Germline CDR1 and CDR2: DFQATT and SNEGSKA (reference sequence). CDR3 size: 13 residues. This chain's CDR3 is CSAKGQGFTEAFF. The CDR3 bases are TGCAGTGCTAAGGGACAGGGCTTCACTGAAGCTTTCTTT.

This clonotype was recorded at least ten times. CDR3 in amino acids: CASSLGSAQGETQYF. The CDR3 bases are TGTGCCAGCAGCTTAGGATCGGCCCAGGGGGAGACCCAGTACTTC. The chain has TRBV7-3 and TRBJ2-5, with a tentative D call TRBD1 (6 bases). From germline, CDR1 is SGHTA and CDR2 FQGTGA. The CDR3 runs to 15 residues. V was pared by 2 bases and J by 5 bases, with 15 bases between.

This clonotype showed up many times. The chain employs TRBV20-1 and TRBJ2-1; D is uncertain. This CDR3 region has 15 residues. V gave up 3 bases and J gave up 0 bases, with 12 bases separating them. Germline CDR1 is DFQATT and CDR2 is SNEGSKA (reference sequence). The CDR3 region is CSASGERSSYNEQFF. DNA for the CDR3: TGCAGTGCTAGCGGTGAGCGAAGCTCCTACAATGAGCAGTTCTTC.

Turning to this clonotype: A much more abundant neighbour one base away suggests this may be a read error. The chain is built from TRBV10-3 and TRBJ2-6, with D possibly being TRBD1 (5 bases). The CDR3 extends over 13 amino acids. Germline CDR1 reads ENHRY; CDR2 reads SYGVKD. CDR3 loop: CAIRDAGANVRTF. The DNA of the CDR3 is TGTGCCATCAGGGACGCTGGGGCCAACGTCCGGACTTTC.

This clonotype was detected ten times or more. The rearrangement joins TRBV27 to TRBJ1-6; D might be TRBD1 (5 bases). From germline, CDR1 is MNHEY and CDR2 SMNVEV (reference sequence). V lost 4 bases and J lost 7, with 14 bases in between. The CDR3 runs 15 residues. This CDR3 is CASSSSGAGNSPLHF. CDR3 DNA: TGTGCCAGCAGTTCCTCCGGGGCCGGGAATTCACCCCTCCACTTT.

There are many counts of this clonotype. V is TRBV7-9 and J is TRBJ2-7, with 8 bases matching TRBD1. V shed 1 base, J shed 0 bases, and the junction held 5 bases outside the gene matches. The germline V gene encodes CDR1 SEHNR and CDR2 FQNEAQ (reference sequence). The CDR3 is 16 amino acids. CDR3 DNA: TGTGCCAGCAGCTTAGAATCCGGGACAGGCTCCTACGAGCAGTACTTC. Its translation is CASSLESGTGSYEQYF.

In this sample, this clonotype turned up many times. The chain combines TRBV27 with TRBJ2-7; D possibly corresponds to TRBD1 (6 bases). Trimming took off 6 bases at V and 3 bases at J, with 15 bases between the two ends. CDR3 length: 14 amino acids. CDR1 is MNHEY, CDR2 SMNVEV, per germline (reference sequence). CDR3: CASSPDRSIYEQYF. In DNA, the CDR3 is TGTGCCAGCAGCCCTGACAGGTCTATCTACGAGCAGTACTTC.

This clonotype occurred many times. CDR3 in DNA: TGCAGTGCCGTGGGGGGCTATGGCTACACCTTC. Its translation: CSAVGGYGYTF. This chain uses TRBV20-1 with TRBJ1-2, with a possible D match to TRBD1 (5 bases). CDR3 length: 11 amino acids. From germline, CDR1 is DFQATT and CDR2 SNEGSKA (reference sequence). V shed 6 bases and J shed 4 bases, with 9 bases lying between them.

There are many counts of this clonotype. The chain employs TRBV6-1 and TRBJ2-7; 7 nucleotides align to TRBD2. Germline-derived CDR1 and CDR2 are MNHNS and SASEGT. With 5 bases clipped from V and 7 bases from J, the junction kept 14 bases outside the gene matches. This CDR3 contains 15 residues. The CDR3 DNA follows: TGTGCCAGCAGTAGAACTCCGGGACTATCCCGGGAGCAGTACTTC. This encodes CASSRTPGLSREQYF.

V is TRBV7-2 and J is TRBJ2-3; 10 nucleotides align to TRBD2. Trimming removed 2 bases from V and 3 bases from J; junction bases left unmatched: 5. The CDR3 runs to 16 residues. CDR1 is SGHTA and CDR2 is FQGNSA in the germline V gene. The DNA of the CDR3 is TGTGCCAGCAGCTTAACTAGCGGGGCTTATACAGATACGCAGTATTTT. Translating gives CASSLTSGAYTDTQYF.

This clonotype was observed many times. J is TRBJ2-7 and V is TRBV7-2; D is uncertain. CDR3 length: 13 amino acids. Germline loops: CDR1 SGHTA, CDR2 FQGNSA. Trimming left V 5 bases short and J 3 bases short, with 11 bases between. The DNA of the CDR3 is TGTGCCAGCAGCCGGGTTGGAAACTACGAGCAGTACTTC. Protein: CASSRVGNYEQYF.

There are many counts of this clonotype. The chain joins TRBV7-2 to TRBJ2-5, with a weak D call TRBD2 (5 bases). The CDR3 contains 16 residues. V lost 1 base, J lost 4 bases, and 16 bases lay in between. Germline V gene data show CDR1 as SGHTA and CDR2 as FQGNSA. The CDR3 sequence: CASSLDSSSRVETQYF. CDR3 nucleotides: TGTGCCAGCAGCTTAGACAGCAGTTCGCGGGTAGAGACCCAGTACTTC.